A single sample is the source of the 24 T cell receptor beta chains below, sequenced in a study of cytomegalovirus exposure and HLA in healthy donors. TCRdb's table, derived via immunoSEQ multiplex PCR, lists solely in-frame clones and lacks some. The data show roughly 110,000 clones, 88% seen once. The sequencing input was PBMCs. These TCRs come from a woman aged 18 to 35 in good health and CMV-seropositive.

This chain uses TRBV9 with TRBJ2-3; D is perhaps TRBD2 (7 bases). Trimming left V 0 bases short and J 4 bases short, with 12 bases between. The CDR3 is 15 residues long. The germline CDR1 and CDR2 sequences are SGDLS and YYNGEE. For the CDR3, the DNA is TGTGCCAGCAGCGTAGAGGGGGGGGTCGCAGATACGCAGTATTTT. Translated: CASSVEGGVADTQYF.

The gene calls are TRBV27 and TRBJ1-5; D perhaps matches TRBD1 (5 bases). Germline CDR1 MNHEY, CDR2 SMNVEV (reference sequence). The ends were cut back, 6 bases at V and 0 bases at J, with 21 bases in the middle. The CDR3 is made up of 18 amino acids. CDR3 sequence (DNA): TGTGCCAGCAGCGGACACGAGACTCTGATTAATAGCAATCAGCCCCAGCATTTT. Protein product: CASSGHETLINSNQPQHF.

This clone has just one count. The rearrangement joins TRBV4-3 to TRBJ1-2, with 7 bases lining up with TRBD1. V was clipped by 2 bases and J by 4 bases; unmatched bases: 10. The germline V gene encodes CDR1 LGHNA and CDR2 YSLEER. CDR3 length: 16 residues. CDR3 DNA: TGCGCCAGCAGCCAATCTGGGACAGCCAGGTTCTATGGCTACACCTTC. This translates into CASSQSGTARFYGYTF.

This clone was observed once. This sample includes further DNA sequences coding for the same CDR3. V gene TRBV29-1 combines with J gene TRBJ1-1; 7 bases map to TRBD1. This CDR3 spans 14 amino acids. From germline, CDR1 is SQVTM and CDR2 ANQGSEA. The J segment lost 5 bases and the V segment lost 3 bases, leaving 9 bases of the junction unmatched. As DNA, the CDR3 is TGCAGCGTTGAGGGTGACAGGGTAGGTACTGAAGCTTTCTTT. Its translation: CSVEGDRVGTEAFF.

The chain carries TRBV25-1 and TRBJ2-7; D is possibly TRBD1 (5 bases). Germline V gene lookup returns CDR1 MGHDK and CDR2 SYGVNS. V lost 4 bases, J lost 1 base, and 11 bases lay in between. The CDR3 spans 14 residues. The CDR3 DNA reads TGTGCCAGCAGTGTCCCAGGGCGATCCTACGAGCAGTACTTC. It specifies CASSVPGRSYEQYF.

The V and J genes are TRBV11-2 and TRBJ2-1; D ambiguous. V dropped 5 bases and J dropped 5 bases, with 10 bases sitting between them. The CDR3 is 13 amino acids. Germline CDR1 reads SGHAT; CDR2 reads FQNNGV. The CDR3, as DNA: TGTGCCAGCAGCCGTTCTCGAGACAATGAGCAGTTCTTC. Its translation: CASSRSRDNEQFF.

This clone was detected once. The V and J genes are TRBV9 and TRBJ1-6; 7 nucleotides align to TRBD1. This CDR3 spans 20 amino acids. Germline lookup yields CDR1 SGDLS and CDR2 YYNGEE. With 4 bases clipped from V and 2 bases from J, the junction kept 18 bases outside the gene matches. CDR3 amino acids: CASSSSPGQWNRPYNSPLHF. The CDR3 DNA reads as TGTGCCAGCAGCTCCTCCCCGGGACAGTGGAACCGCCCCTATAATTCACCCCTCCACTTT.

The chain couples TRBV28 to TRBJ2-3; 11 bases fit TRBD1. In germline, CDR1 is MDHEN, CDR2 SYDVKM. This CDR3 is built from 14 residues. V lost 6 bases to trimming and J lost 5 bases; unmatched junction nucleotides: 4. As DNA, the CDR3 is TGTGCCAGCAGGGGGACAGGGGGTAAAGATACGCAGTATTTT. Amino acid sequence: CASRGTGGKDTQYF.

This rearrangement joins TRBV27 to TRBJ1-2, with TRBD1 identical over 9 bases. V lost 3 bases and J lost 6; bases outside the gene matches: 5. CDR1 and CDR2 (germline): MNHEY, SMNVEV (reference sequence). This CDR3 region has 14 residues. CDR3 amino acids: CASSFKQGAHGYTF. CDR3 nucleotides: TGTGCCAGCAGTTTTAAACAGGGGGCTCATGGCTACACCTTC.

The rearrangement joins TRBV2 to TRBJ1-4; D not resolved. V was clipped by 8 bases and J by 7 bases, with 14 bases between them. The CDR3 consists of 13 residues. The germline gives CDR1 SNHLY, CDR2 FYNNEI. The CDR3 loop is CASGRARGEKLFF. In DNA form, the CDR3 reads TGTGCCAGCGGGCGGGCGCGAGGTGAAAAACTGTTTTTT.

CDR3 sequence: CASSVSRLAGGNEQFF. Written as DNA, the CDR3 is TGTGCCAGCAGTGTTAGCCGACTAGCGGGGGGCAATGAGCAGTTCTTC. The chain joins TRBV2 to TRBJ2-1; TRBD2 agrees at 13 bases. This CDR3 contains 16 residues. Germline CDR1 SNHLY, CDR2 FYNNEI. The V segment lost 4 bases and the J segment 6 bases; nucleotides outside the gene matches: 6.

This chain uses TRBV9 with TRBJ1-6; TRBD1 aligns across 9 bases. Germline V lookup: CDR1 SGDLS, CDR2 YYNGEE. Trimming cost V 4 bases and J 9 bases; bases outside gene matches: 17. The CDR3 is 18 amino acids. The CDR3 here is CASSPRSNRGTGRSPLHF. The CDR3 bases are TGTGCCAGCAGCCCCCGCTCGAACCGGGGGACAGGGCGTTCACCCCTCCACTTT.

In DNA, the CDR3 is TGTGCCAGCAGTTTCAGGGAAAACATTCAGTACTTC. It codes for CASSFRENIQYF. The chain joins TRBV28 to TRBJ2-4; possible D gene TRBD1, 5 bases. From germline, CDR1 is MDHEN and CDR2 SYDVKM. The V gene lost 3 bases and the J gene lost 5 bases, with 5 bases spanning the gap. The CDR3 is 12 residues long.

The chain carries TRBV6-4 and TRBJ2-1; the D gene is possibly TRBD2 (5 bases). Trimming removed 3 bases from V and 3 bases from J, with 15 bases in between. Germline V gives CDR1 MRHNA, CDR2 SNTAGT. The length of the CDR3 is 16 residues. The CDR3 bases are TGTGCCAGCAGTGAGTCTGGATTTGAGGGCTACAATGAGCAGTTCTTC. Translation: CASSESGFEGYNEQFF.

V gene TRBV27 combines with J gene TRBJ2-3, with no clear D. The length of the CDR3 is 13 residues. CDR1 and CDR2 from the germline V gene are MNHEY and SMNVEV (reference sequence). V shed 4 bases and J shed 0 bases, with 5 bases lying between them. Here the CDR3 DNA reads TGTGCCAGCAGTTACCAGAGCACAGATACGCAGTATTTT. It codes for CASSYQSTDTQYF.

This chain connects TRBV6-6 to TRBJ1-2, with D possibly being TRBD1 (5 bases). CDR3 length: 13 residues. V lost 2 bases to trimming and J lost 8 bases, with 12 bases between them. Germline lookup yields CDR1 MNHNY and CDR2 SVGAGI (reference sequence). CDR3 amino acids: CASSYTQGEGYTF. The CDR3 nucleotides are TGTGCCAGCAGTTACACTCAGGGTGAGGGCTACACCTTC.

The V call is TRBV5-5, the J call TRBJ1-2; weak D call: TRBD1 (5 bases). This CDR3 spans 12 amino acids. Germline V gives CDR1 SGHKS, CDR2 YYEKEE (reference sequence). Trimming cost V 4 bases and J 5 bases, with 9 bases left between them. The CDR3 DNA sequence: TGTGCCAGCAGCCAGACAGATTATGGCTACACCTTC. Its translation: CASSQTDYGYTF.

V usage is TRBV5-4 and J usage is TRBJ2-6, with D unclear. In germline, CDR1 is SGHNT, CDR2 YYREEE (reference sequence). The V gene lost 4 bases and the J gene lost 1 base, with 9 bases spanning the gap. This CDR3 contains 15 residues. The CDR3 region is CASSLPSSGANVLTF. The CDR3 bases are TGTGCCAGCAGCCTACCTAGTTCTGGGGCCAACGTCCTGACTTTC.

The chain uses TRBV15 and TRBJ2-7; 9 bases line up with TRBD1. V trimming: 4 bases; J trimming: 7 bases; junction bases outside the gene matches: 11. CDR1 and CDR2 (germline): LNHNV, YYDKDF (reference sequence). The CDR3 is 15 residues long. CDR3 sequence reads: CATSKLVQGAREQYF. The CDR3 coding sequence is TGTGCCACCAGCAAGCTTGTACAGGGGGCGCGGGAGCAGTACTTC.

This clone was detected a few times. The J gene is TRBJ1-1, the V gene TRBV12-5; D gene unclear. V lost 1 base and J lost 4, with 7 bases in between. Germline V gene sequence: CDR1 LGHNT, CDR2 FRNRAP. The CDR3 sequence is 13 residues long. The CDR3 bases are TGTGCTAGTGGTTTGGACAGTCTCACTGAAGCTTTCTTT. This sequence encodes CASGLDSLTEAFF.

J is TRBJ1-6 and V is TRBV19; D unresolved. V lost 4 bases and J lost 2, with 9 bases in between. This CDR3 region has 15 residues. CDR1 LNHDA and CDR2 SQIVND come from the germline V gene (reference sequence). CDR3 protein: CASSTRETYNSPLHF. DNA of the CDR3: TGTGCCAGTAGTACGAGGGAAACCTATAATTCACCCCTCCACTTT.

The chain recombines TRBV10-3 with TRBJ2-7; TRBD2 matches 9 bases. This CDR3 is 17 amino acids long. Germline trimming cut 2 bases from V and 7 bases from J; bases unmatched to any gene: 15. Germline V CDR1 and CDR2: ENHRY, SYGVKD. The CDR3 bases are TGTGCCATCAGTGAGGCGGGGAGGAGCGGGGGGCCTGGGGAGCAGTACGTC. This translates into CAISEAGRSGGPGEQYV.

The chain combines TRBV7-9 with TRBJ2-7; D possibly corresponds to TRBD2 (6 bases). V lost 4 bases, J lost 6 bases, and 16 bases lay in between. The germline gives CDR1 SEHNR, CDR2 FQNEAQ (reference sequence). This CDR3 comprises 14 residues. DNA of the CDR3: TGTGCCAGCAGCTCCTACCGGGACTCCCCCGAGCAGTACTTC. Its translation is CASSSYRDSPEQYF.

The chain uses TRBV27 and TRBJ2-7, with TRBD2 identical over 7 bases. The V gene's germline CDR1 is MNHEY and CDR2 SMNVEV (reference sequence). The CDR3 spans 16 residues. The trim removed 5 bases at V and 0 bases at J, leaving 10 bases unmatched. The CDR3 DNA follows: TGTGCCAGCAGTCCAACCCCCGGGAGGAGCTCCTACGAGCAGTACTTC. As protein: CASSPTPGRSSYEQYF.